This T cell receptor beta chain was profiled in a study of memory CD4+ T cells and cytomegalovirus serostatus. Study context: Donors were healthy Belgian adults, 9 CMV seropositive and fewer than 30 seronegative.

In the case of this clone: Its specificity is unknown.

The sort gate was single viable CD3+CD4+CD8-CD45RO+ cells for memory CD4+ T cells. Total CD4+ T cells were enriched by CD4 positive selection. Original data processing: After removing out-of-frame reads, approximately 2.2 million distinct TCRbeta sequences remained. The protocol was immunoSEQ multiplex PCR, while the TCRdb copy is restricted to in-frame clones and leaves out a portion. V, J and clone size derive from that table, while D and trimming were established from the DNA sequence. The sample records roughly 45,000 clones, around 80% being singletons. Germline V gene lookup returns CDR1 LNHDA and CDR2 SQIVND (reference sequence). The V end was cut by 5 bases, the J end by 3 bases, with 17 bases between. The CDR3 extends over 15 amino acids. Findings of the study overall: CD4+ memory repertoires contained 67 of 164 reported CMV TCRbeta sequences.

V and J are TRBV19 and TRBJ2-7; TRBD1 might be the D (5 bases). The source is an adult in good health and CMV-seronegative. Sequencing used memory CD4+ T cells from blood. DNA of the CDR3: TGTGCCAGTAGTCAGGGTGCGAGGAACTACTACGAGCAGTACTTC. It codes for CASSQGARNYYEQYF.